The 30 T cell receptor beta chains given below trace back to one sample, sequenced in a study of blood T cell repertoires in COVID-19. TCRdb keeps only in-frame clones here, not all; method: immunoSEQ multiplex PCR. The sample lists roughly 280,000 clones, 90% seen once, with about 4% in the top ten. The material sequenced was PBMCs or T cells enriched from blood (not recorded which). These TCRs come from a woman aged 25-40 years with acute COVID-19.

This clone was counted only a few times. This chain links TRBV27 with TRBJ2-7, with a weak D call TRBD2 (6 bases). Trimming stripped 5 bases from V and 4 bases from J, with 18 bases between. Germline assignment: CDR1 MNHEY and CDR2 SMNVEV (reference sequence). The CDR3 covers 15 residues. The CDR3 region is CASSTTGTGAYEQYF. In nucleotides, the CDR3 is TGTGCCAGCAGTACAACGGGGACTGGGGCATACGAGCAGTACTTC.

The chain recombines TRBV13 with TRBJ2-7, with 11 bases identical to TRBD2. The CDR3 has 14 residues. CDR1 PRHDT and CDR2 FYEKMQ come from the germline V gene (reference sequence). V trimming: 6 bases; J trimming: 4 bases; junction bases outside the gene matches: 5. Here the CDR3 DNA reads TGTGCCAGCAGTTCGGCTAGCGGGAGGTACGAGCAGTACTTC. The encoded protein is CASSSASGRYEQYF.

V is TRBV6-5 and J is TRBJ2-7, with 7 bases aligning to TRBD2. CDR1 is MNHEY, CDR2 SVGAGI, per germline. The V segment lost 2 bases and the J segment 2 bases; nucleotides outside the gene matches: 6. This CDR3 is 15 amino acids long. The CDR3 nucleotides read TGTGCCAGCAGTTACCGCGGGAGTCTGGCCTACGAGCAGTACTTC. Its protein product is CASSYRGSLAYEQYF.

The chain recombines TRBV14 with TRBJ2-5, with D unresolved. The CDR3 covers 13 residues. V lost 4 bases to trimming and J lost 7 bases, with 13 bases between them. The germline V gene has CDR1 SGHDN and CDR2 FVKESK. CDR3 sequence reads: CASSLLVDGTQYF. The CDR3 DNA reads TGTGCCAGCAGCCTATTGGTAGATGGGACCCAGTACTTC.

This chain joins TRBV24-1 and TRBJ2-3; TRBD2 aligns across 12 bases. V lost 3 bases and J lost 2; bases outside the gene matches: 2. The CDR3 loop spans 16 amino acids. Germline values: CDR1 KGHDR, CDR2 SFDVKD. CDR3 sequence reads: CATSDTSGRSTDTQYF. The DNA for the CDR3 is TGTGCCACCAGTGATACTAGCGGGAGGTCCACAGATACGCAGTATTTT.

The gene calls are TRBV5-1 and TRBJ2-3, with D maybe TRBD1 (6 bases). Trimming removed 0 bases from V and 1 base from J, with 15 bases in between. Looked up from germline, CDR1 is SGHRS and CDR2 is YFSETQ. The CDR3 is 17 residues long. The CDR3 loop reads CASSLAPGRGGTDTQYF. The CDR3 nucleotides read TGCGCCAGCAGCTTGGCGCCTGGCAGGGGCGGCACAGATACGCAGTATTTT.

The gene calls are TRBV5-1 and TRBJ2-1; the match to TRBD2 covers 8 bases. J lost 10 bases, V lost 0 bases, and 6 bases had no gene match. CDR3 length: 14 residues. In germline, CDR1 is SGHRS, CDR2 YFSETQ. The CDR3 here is CASSLGAGVNEQFF. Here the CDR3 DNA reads TGCGCCAGCAGCTTGGGAGCGGGAGTTAACGAGCAGTTCTTC.

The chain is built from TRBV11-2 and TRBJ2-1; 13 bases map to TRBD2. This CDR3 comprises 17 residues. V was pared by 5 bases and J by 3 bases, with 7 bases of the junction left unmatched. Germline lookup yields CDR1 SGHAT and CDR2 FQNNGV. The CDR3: CASSQPRTSGSYNEQFF. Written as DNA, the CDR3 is TGTGCCAGCAGCCAACCCCGGACTAGCGGGAGCTACAATGAGCAGTTCTTC.

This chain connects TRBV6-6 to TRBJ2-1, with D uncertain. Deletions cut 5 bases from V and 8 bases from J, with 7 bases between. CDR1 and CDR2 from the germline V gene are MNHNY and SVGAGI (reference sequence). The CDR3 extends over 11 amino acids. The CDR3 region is CASSTSDEQFF. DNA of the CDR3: TGTGCCAGCAGTACAAGTGATGAGCAGTTCTTC.

CDR3 loop: CARRAGGPGEQYF. DNA for the CDR3: TGTGCCAGACGGGCGGGAGGGCCGGGCGAGCAGTACTTC. J is TRBJ2-7 and V is TRBV7-2; TRBD2 matches at 9 bases. Germline V gene sequence: CDR1 SGHTA, CDR2 FQGNSA. V shed 9 bases, J shed 6 bases, and the junction held 9 bases outside the gene matches. CDR3 length: 13 amino acids.

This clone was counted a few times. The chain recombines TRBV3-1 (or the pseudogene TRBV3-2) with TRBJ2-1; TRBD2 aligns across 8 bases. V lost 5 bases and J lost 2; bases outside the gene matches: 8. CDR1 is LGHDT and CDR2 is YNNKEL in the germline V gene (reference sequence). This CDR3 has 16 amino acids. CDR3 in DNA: TGTGCCAGCAGCACTCCAGCGGGAGTGGCCTACAATGAGCAGTTCTTC. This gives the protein CASSTPAGVAYNEQFF.

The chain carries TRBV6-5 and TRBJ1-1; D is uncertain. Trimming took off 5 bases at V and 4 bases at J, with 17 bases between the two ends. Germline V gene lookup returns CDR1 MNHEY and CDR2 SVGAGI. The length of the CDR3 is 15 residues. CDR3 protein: CASSHYFGEGTEAFF. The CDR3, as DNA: TGTGCCAGCAGTCACTACTTTGGAGAGGGCACTGAAGCTTTCTTT.

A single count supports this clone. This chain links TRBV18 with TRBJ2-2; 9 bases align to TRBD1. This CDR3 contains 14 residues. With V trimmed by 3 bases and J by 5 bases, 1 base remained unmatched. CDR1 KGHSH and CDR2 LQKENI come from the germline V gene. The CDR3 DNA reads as TGTGCCAGCTCACCGGGACAGGGAACCGGGGAGCTGTTTTTT. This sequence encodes CASSPGQGTGELFF. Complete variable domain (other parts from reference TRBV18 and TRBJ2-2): NAGVMQNPRHLVRRRGQEARLRCSPMKGHSHVYWYRQLPEEGLKFMVYLQKENIIDESGMPKERFSAEFPKEGPSILRIQQVVRGDSAAYFCASSPGQGTGELFFGEGSRLTVL.

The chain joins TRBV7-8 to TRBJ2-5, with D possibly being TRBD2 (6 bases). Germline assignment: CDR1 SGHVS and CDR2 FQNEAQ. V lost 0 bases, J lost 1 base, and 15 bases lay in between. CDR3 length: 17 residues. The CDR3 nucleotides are TGTGCCAGCAGCTTAGCCGGGGACTCTGAATTCCAAGAGACCCAGTACTTC. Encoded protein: CASSLAGDSEFQETQYF.

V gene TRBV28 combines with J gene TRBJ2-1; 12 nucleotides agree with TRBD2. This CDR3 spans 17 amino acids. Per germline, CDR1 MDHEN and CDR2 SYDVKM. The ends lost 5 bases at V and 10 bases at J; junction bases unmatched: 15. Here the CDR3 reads CASSGRLAGVPTLEQFF. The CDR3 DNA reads TGTGCCAGCAGTGGCCGACTAGCGGGAGTTCCTACCCTCGAGCAGTTCTTC.

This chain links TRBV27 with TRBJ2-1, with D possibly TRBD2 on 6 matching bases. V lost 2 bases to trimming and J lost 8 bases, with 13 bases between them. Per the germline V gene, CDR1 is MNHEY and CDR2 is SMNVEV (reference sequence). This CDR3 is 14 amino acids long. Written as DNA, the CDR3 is TGTGCCAGCAGTTTAGCGGGAAATTCGGATGAGCAGTTCTTC. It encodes CASSLAGNSDEQFF.

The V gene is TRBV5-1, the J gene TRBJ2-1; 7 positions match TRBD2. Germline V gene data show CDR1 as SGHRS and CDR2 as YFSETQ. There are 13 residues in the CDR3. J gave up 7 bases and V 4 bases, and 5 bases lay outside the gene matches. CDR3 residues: CASSRTRLNEQFF. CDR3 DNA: TGCGCCAGCAGCCGGACTAGACTAAATGAGCAGTTCTTC.

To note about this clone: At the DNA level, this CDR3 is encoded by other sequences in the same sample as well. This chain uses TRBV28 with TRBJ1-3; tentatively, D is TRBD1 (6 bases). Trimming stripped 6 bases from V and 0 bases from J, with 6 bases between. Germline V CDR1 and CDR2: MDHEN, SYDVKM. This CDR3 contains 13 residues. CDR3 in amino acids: CASRDSSGNTIYF. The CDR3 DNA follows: TGTGCCAGCAGGGACAGCTCTGGAAACACCATATATTTT.

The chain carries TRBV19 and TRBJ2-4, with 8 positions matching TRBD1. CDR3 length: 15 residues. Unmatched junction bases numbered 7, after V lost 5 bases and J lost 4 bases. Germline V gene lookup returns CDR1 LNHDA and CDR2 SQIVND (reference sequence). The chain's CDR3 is CASSADRAAKNIQYF. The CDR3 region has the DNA TGTGCCAGTAGTGCGGACAGGGCTGCTAAAAACATTCAGTACTTC. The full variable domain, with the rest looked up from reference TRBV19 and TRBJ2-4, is DGGITQSPKYLFRKEGQNVTLSCEQNLNHDAMYWYRQDPGQGLRLIYYSQIVNDFQKGDIAEGYSVSREKKESFPLTVTSAQKNPTAFYLCASSADRAAKNIQYFGAGTRLSVL.

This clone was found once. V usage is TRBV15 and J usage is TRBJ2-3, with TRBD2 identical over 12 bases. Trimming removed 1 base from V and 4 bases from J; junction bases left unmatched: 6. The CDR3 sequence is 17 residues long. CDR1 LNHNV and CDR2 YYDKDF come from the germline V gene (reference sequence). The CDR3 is CATSRGETSGSADTQYF. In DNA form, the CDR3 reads TGTGCCACCAGCAGAGGTGAGACTAGCGGGAGCGCAGATACGCAGTATTTT.

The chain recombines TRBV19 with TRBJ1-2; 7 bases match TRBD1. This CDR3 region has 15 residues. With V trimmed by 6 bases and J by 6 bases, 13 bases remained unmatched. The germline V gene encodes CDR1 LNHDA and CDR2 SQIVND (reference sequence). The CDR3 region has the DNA TGTGCCAGTAGCGCGGCCACACAGGGGATCCATGGCTACACCTTC. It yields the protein CASSAATQGIHGYTF.

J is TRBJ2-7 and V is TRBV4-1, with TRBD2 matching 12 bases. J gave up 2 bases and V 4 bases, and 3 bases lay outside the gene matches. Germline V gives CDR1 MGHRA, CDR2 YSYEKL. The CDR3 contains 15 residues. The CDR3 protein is CASSPRTSGTYEQYF. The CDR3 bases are TGCGCCAGCAGCCCCCGGACTAGCGGGACCTACGAGCAGTACTTC.

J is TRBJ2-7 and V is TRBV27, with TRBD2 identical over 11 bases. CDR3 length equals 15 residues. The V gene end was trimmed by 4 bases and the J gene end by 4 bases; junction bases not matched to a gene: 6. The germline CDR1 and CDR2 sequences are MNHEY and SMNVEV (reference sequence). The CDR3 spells CASSSLAGAEYEQYF. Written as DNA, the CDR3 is TGTGCCAGCAGTTCACTAGCGGGAGCCGAATACGAGCAGTACTTC.

CDR3 amino acids: CASSPYMYNEQFF. The CDR3 nucleotides read TGTGCCAGCAGCCCGTATATGTACAATGAGCAGTTCTTC. V and J are TRBV7-2 and TRBJ2-1; D remains unclear. From germline, CDR1 is SGHTA and CDR2 FQGNSA. The CDR3 extends over 13 amino acids. Trimming took off 5 bases at V and 4 bases at J, with 9 bases between the two ends.

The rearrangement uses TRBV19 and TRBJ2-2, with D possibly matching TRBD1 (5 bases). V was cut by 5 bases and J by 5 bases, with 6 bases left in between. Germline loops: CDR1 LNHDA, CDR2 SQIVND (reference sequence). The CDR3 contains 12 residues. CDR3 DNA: TGTGCCAGTAGTTCAGGGACCGGGGAGCTGTTTTTT. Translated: CASSSGTGELFF.

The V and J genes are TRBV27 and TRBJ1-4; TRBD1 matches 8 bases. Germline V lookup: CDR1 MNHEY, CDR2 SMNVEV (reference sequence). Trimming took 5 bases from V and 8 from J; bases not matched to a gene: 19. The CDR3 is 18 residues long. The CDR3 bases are TGTGCCAGCAGTCCAGAGCCGGGACAGGATGGTTCGGGGGAAAAACTGTTTTTT. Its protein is CASSPEPGQDGSGEKLFF.

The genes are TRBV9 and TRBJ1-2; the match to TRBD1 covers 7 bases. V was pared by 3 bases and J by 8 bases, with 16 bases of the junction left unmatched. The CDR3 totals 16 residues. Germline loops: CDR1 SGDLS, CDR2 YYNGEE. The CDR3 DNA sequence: TGTGCCAGCAGCGGCGCGGCAGGGGGAATTTTGAGGGGCTACACCTTC. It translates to CASSGAAGGILRGYTF.

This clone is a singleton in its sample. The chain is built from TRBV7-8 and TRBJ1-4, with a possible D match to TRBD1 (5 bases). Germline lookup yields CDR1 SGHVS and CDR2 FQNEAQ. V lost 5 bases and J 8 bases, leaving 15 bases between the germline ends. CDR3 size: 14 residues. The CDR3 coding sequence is TGTGCCAGCAGCGCCAGCGAGACAGAAGAAAAACTGTTTTTT. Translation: CASSASETEEKLFF. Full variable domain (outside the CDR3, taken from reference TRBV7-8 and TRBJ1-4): GAGVSQSPRYKVAKRGQDVALRCDPISGHVSLFWYQQALGQGPEFLTYFQNEAQLDKSGLPSDRFFAERPEGSVSTLKIQRTQQEDSAVYLCASSASETEEKLFFGSGTQLSVL.

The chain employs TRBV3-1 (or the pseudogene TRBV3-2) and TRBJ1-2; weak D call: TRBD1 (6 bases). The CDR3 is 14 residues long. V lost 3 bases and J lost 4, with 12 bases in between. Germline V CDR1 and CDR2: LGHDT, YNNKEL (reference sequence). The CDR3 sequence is CASSQTGTPYGYTF. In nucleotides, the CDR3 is TGTGCCAGCAGCCAGACCGGGACACCCTATGGCTACACCTTC.

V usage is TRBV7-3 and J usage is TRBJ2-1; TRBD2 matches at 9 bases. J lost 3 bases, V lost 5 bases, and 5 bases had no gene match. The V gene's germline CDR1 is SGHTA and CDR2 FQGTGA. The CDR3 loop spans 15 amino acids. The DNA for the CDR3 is TGTGCCAGCAGCCCAGGACTAGCGAACTACAATGAGCAGTTCTTC. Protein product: CASSPGLANYNEQFF.